Listed below are T cell receptor beta chains from one sample, sequenced in a study of regulatory T cells in long-lasting Graves disease. Each CDR3 protein is one row after TCRdb ran MiXCR on the multiplex PCR reads. The sample gives around 500,000 distinct CDR3 sequences, less than 25% of which show up once; 7% to 10% is in the top ten. Sequencing was performed on peripheral blood mononuclear cells (PBMCs), taken when the disease was refractory, from a patient treated with antithyroid drugs. The receptor source for this set is a female donor with Graves disease. Each CDR3 is given with its conserved first and last residue. D genes are given only for firm matches. The size field is filled for only some rows; it gives once, few, many or a size class.

v_call	clone_size	d_call	j_call	cdr3_aa	cdr3_nt
TRBV20-1	NA	NA	TRBJ2-2	CSASPYRSNTGELFF	TGCAGTGCTAGTCCGTACAGATCGAACACCGGGGAGCTGTTTTTT
TRBV27	NA	TRBD2	TRBJ2-7	CASSFSGGRSNEQYF	TGTGCCAGCAGTTTTAGCGGGGGCCGTTCTAACGAGCAGTACTTC
TRBV6-1	NA	TRBD1	TRBJ1-2	CASSDRDRDFYGYTF	TGTGCCAGCAGCGACCGGGACAGGGACTTCTATGGCTACACCTTC
TRBV3-1	few	NA	TRBJ1-1	CASSLWTSSEAFF	TGTGCCAGCAGCCTTTGGACATCGAGTGAAGCTTTCTTT
TRBV6-1	few	NA	TRBJ2-7	CASSRIRSYEQYF	TGTGCCAGCAGTAGGATCCGCTCCTACGAGCAGTACTTC
TRBV3-1	NA	NA	TRBJ1-1	CASSQDSVLNTEAFF	TGTGCCAGCAGCCAAGATTCAGTTCTTAACACTGAAGCTTTCTTT
TRBV9	NA	NA	TRBJ2-3	CASSPRTVTDTQYF	TGTGCCAGCAGCCCACGGACAGTCACAGATACGCAGTATTTT
TRBV20-1	many	NA	TRBJ2-5	CSATRGGETQYF	TGCAGTGCTACCAGGGGAGGGGAGACCCAGTACTTC
TRBV5-1	NA	NA	TRBJ2-7	CASSFGYSYEQYF	TGCGCCAGCAGCTTTGGCTACTCCTACGAGCAGTACTTC
TRBV29-1	once	TRBD1	TRBJ2-7	CSVERLTGGDYGQYF	TGCAGCGTTGAACGTTTGACAGGGGGCGACTACGGGCAGTACTTC
TRBV30	many	TRBD1	TRBJ1-4	CAWSAGQAVRKLFF	TGTGCCTGGAGTGCTGGACAGGCGGTACGAAAACTGTTTTTT
TRBV10-3	many	TRBD2	TRBJ2-2	CAISESTASGDNTGELFF	TGTGCCATCAGTGAGTCGACGGCTAGCGGTGATAACACCGGGGAGCTGTTTTTT
TRBV29-1	few	TRBD1	TRBJ1-4	CSVGWDRVAEKLFF	TGCAGCGTTGGGTGGGACAGGGTCGCGGAAAAACTGTTTTTT
TRBV7-9	NA	TRBD1	TRBJ1-1	CASRPWAGGLNTEAFF	TGTGCCAGCAGACCTTGGGCAGGGGGCCTGAACACTGAAGCTTTCTTT
TRBV28	many	NA	TRBJ2-2	CASSLLGAGELFF	TGTGCCAGCAGTTTATTGGGAGCCGGGGAGCTGTTTTTT
TRBV20-1	many	TRBD2	TRBJ2-7	CSANPRGRAGSYEQYF	TGCAGTGCTAACCCTCGCGGGAGGGCCGGGTCCTACGAGCAGTACTTC
TRBV19	few	NA	TRBJ2-4	CASSIGGGGLVKNIQYF	TGTGCCAGTAGTATAGGTGGAGGGGGGCTGGTCAAAAACATTCAGTACTTC
TRBV30	few	TRBD1	TRBJ1-3	CAWSVRQGATGNTIYF	TGTGCCTGGAGTGTAAGGCAGGGGGCAACTGGAAACACCATATATTTT
TRBV30	few	NA	TRBJ2-2	CAWSVRVRNTGELFF	TGTGCCTGGAGTGTACGGGTTAGGAACACCGGGGAGCTGTTTTTT
TRBV27	many	NA	TRBJ2-7	CASSYGQNYEQYF	TGTGCCAGCAGTTACGGGCAGAACTACGAGCAGTACTTC
TRBV18	NA	TRBD1	TRBJ2-2	CASSTGQGTGELFF	TGTGCCAGCTCGACGGGACAGGGGACCGGGGAGCTGTTTTTT
TRBV28	many	NA	TRBJ1-1	CASSLVGATEAFF	TGTGCCAGCAGTCTGGTAGGGGCAACTGAAGCTTTCTTT